The 20 T cell receptor beta chains below come from one sample, sequenced in a study of identical twins. TCRdb reanalysed the 5' RACE reads using MiXCR and keeps one entry per CDR3 protein. The table shows 450,000 to 600,000 distinct CDR3 sequences, with approximately 20% occurring only once. This sample also belongs to another study, concerning yellow fever vaccine responses in identical twins.

The material sequenced was CD4+ T cells sorted from blood. These receptors originate from a woman younger than 35 in good health.

This clonotype was counted only a few times. The chain combines TRBV28 with TRBJ1-5, with TRBD1 identical over 8 bases. Germline V lookup: CDR1 MDHEN, CDR2 SYDVKM. The trim removed 4 bases at V and 5 bases at J, leaving 10 bases unmatched. This CDR3 comprises 16 residues. Written as DNA, the CDR3 is TGTGCCAGCAGTTCGTCCGAAACAGGGGGTCATCAGCCCCAGCATTTT. Residues: CASSSSETGGHQPQHF.

The chain is built from TRBV11-3 and TRBJ2-1, with D maybe TRBD2 (6 bases). With 5 bases removed from V and 9 bases from J, the gap between germline ends came to 14 bases. The germline gives CDR1 SGHNT, CDR2 YENEEA. The CDR3 totals 13 residues. For the CDR3, the DNA is TGTGCCAGCAGCCGCCCGGGGGTGGGTGAGCAGTTCTTC. Its translation is CASSRPGVGEQFF.

The chain uses TRBV28 and TRBJ1-2; D might be TRBD1 (6 bases). The CDR3 has 14 residues. The germline V gene encodes CDR1 MDHEN and CDR2 SYDVKM. The V gene lost 6 bases and the J gene lost 1 base, with 12 bases spanning the gap. CDR3 nucleotide sequence: TGTGCCAGCAGAGATGGGGGGCTTAACTATGGCTACACCTTC. Translating it yields CASRDGGLNYGYTF.

This clonotype was found a few times. The chain uses TRBV6-1 and TRBJ2-4; D might be TRBD1 (6 bases). Per germline, CDR1 MNHNS and CDR2 SASEGT. Between the trimmed V and J ends, which lost 8 bases and 2 bases, there was a span of 16 bases. The CDR3 length is 15 residues. In DNA form, the CDR3 reads TGTGCCAGCCGGCCAGAAGGGGGAACCAAAAACATTCAGTACTTC. Translated: CASRPEGGTKNIQYF.

This clonotype appeared many times. CDR3 in amino acids: CSVAPGQGSYEQYF. CDR3 sequence (DNA): TGCAGCGTTGCACCGGGACAGGGGTCCTACGAGCAGTACTTC. The chain uses TRBV29-1 and TRBJ2-7; 10 nucleotides agree with TRBD1. Germline trimming cut 4 bases from V and 1 base from J; bases unmatched to any gene: 4. CDR3 size: 14 residues. The germline V gene encodes CDR1 SQVTM and CDR2 ANQGSEA.

This clonotype was counted only a few times. This chain joins TRBV27 and TRBJ2-1; 8 bases fit TRBD2. CDR1 and CDR2 (germline): MNHEY, SMNVEV (reference sequence). The CDR3 is made up of 19 amino acids. With 5 bases clipped from V and 0 bases from J, the junction kept 15 bases outside the gene matches. The CDR3 DNA reads as TGTGCCAGCAGTGGTCGAAAATTGGGACTAGTGAACTCCTACAATGAGCAGTTCTTC. Amino acid sequence: CASSGRKLGLVNSYNEQFF.

The count of this clonotype is one. The V gene is TRBV5-1, the J gene TRBJ2-2; TRBD1 aligns across 8 bases. The CDR3 is 16 residues long. J was trimmed by 2 bases and V by 0 bases; bases with no gene match: 3. The V gene's germline CDR1 is SGHRS and CDR2 YFSETQ. The CDR3 sequence: CASSLDGTGNTGELFF. The CDR3 DNA reads as TGCGCCAGCAGCTTGGACGGGACAGGAAACACCGGGGAGCTGTTTTTT.

This clonotype was picked up a small number of times. The chain uses TRBV5-4 and TRBJ2-2; 9 nucleotides agree with TRBD2. CDR1 is SGHNT, CDR2 YYREEE, per germline (reference sequence). CDR3 length: 14 residues. The chain's CDR3 is CGTSAREGTGELFF. The DNA for the CDR3 is TGTGGCACCAGTGCGCGGGAGGGAACCGGGGAGCTGTTTTTT.

This clonotype showed up just a few times. This CDR3 is CASSSGLVSYEQYF. As DNA, the CDR3 is TGTGCCAGCAGCTCGGGACTGGTAAGCTACGAGCAGTACTTC. The rearrangement links TRBV5-8 to TRBJ2-7; TRBD2 is a possible D gene (6 bases). Between the trimmed V and J ends, which lost 3 bases and 3 bases, there was a span of 13 bases. The CDR3 totals 14 residues. The germline V gene has CDR1 SGHTS and CDR2 YDEGEE.

This clonotype was seen at least ten times. This chain uses TRBV19 with TRBJ2-7; 11 positions agree with TRBD2. V dropped 1 base and J dropped 3; count of bases not matched to a gene: 2. The CDR3 is 15 residues long. CDR1 and CDR2 from the germline V gene are LNHDA and SQIVND (reference sequence). The CDR3, as DNA: TGTGCCAGTAGTATAGGCGGGACTAGCGGCTACGAGCAGTACTTC. Its translation: CASSIGGTSGYEQYF.

This clonotype came up a few times. The chain combines TRBV5-1 with TRBJ2-2; 10 bases map to TRBD1. This CDR3 contains 17 residues. CDR1 SGHRS and CDR2 YFSETQ come from the germline V gene. The J segment lost 5 bases and the V segment lost 4 bases, leaving 11 bases of the junction unmatched. DNA of the CDR3: TGCGCCAGCAGCCAGGGACAGGGGATTGGAACGACCGGGGAGCTGTTTTTT. Amino acids: CASSQGQGIGTTGELFF.

The chain combines TRBV12-3 or TRBV12-4 with TRBJ2-1; TRBD2 aligns across 13 bases. This CDR3 contains 15 residues. Trimming at V came to 6 bases and at J to 8 bases, leaving 7 bases not matched to a gene. The CDR3 nucleotides are TGTGCCAGCAGGCATCGGGGACTAGCGGGATATGAGCAGTTCTTC. The encoded protein is CASRHRGLAGYEQFF.

The chain recombines TRBV15 with TRBJ1-5, with TRBD1 identical over 11 bases. Per germline, CDR1 LNHNV and CDR2 YYDKDF (reference sequence). The CDR3 is 15 residues long. V was pared by 3 bases and J by 5 bases, with 3 bases of the junction left unmatched. CDR3 DNA sequence: TGTGCCACCAGCAGGAGGACAGGGGGCGATCAGCCCCAGCATTTT. This gives the protein CATSRRTGGDQPQHF.

This clonotype was seen only a few times. J is TRBJ2-3 and V is TRBV28; 9 bases match TRBD2. V dropped 6 bases and J dropped 5; count of bases not matched to a gene: 15. Per the germline V gene, CDR1 is MDHEN and CDR2 is SYDVKM. The CDR3 spans 17 residues. The CDR3 DNA sequence: TGTGCCAGCAGCCGCCTTAGCGGGGGTATAAGAGAAGATACGCAGTATTTT. Encoded protein: CASSRLSGGIREDTQYF.

The chain is built from TRBV9 and TRBJ2-3; possible D gene TRBD2, 6 bases. The CDR3 has 18 residues. Per the germline V gene, CDR1 is SGDLS and CDR2 is YYNGEE. V was cut by 4 bases and J by 0 bases, with 21 bases left in between. In DNA form, the CDR3 reads TGTGCCAGCAGCCCCTTGGTTGGGGGGACGGGAAGCACAGATACGCAGTATTTT. Amino acids: CASSPLVGGTGSTDTQYF.

This clonotype appeared a few times. The chain combines TRBV12-3 or TRBV12-4 with TRBJ1-2, with 9 positions matching TRBD1. The CDR3 loop spans 13 amino acids. Unmatched junction bases numbered 2, after V lost 1 base and J lost 8 bases. Written as DNA, the CDR3 is TGTGCCAGCAGTTTAGACAGGGGGCGCGGCTACACCTTC. This encodes CASSLDRGRGYTF.

This sequence joins TRBV7-2 and TRBJ2-1; the D is unclear. The germline V gene has CDR1 SGHTA and CDR2 FQGNSA. V was trimmed by 3 bases and J by 4 bases, leaving 7 bases between them. The length of the CDR3 is 13 residues. In nucleotides, the CDR3 is TGTGCCAGCAGCTTCAGAAGATACAATGAGCAGTTCTTC. It specifies CASSFRRYNEQFF.

V is TRBV5-1 and J is TRBJ2-1, with no clear D. Per the germline V gene, CDR1 is SGHRS and CDR2 is YFSETQ. Trimming shortened V by 5 bases and J by 0 bases, and 15 bases separated the two germline ends. The CDR3 totals 16 residues. The CDR3 bases are TGCGCCAGCAGTTCTTACATGACCGGCTCCTACAATGAGCAGTTCTTC. Encoded protein: CASSSYMTGSYNEQFF.

The rearrangement links TRBV5-1 to TRBJ1-5; weak D call: TRBD1 (6 bases). Germline loops: CDR1 SGHRS, CDR2 YFSETQ. The V end lost 0 bases, the J end lost 6 bases, and 10 bases lay between the germline ends. This CDR3 contains 14 residues. The CDR3 DNA reads as TGCGCCAGCAGCTTGGAGCAGGGGCGTCAGCCCCAGCATTTT. Translation gives CASSLEQGRQPQHF.

The chain joins TRBV28 to TRBJ2-1; 10 bases map to TRBD2. The CDR3 spans 15 residues. Trimming removed 7 bases from V and 8 bases from J; junction bases left unmatched: 11. CDR1 and CDR2 from the germline V gene are MDHEN and SYDVKM. CDR3 sequence (DNA): TGTGCCAGCAAAGTTGGGAGCGGGGGGGCCGATGAGCAGTTCTTC. Translating gives CASKVGSGGADEQFF.